This TCR beta chain was sequenced for a study of T cell responses to AZD1222 COVID-19 vaccine. Study results and caveats: Spike-wide vaccine-associated CD4 TCRs dominated at 160-218 and 743-854. Females outnumbered males among donors, who were mostly white British; clonal diversity was possibly underestimated. Nearly half of spike-specific TCRs reportedly target variant regions that are unmutated in the B.1.351 and B.1.1.7 variants. Spike-specific TCR repertoires showed rising breadth and depth after two AZD1222 doses.

Regarding this clone: Its antigen remains unidentified.

CDR1 KGHSH and CDR2 LQKENI come from the germline V gene. The CDR3 spans 13 residues. With 5 bases removed from V and 4 bases from J, the gap between germline ends came to 11 bases. Some clones are missing from TCRdb's copy, which holds only in-frame ones; the method was immunoSEQ multiplex PCR. The sample consists of about 45,000 clones, around 90% of them appearing once. V and J are TRBV18 and TRBJ2-5, with D tentatively TRBD1 (5 bases). The specimen comprised peripheral blood, sampled 28 days after the second AZD1222 dose. The source of this sequence is an adult who received the AZD1222 COVID-19 vaccine. Here the CDR3 DNA reads TGTGCCAGCTCAGCAGGGCGGAGAGAGACCCAGTACTTC. Translating it yields CASSAGRRETQYF.